The rows below give T cell receptor beta chains drawn from one sample of a study of beta chain features in type 1 diabetes. The table came from immunoSEQ multiplex PCR; TCRdb's copy has only in-frame clones and leaves some out. The sample records under 550,000 clones, roughly 11% being singletons. The material sequenced was naive CD4+ T cells from blood. These receptors were obtained from a woman between 18 and 29 years old in good health. The CDR3 runs from the conserved cysteine through the conserved F or W. A D gene is named only where the DNA matches it firmly. Expanded clones are given a class, and other clones once, few, many or no size at all.

abundance	d_gene	j_gene	v_gene	CDR3nt	CDR3aa
-	-	TRBJ1-3	TRBV30	TGTGCCTGGAGAAGGCGGAGGAGAGGTCTCGGGGACACCATATATTTT	CAWRRRRRGLGDTIYF
-	TRBD1	TRBJ2-3	TRBV9	TGTGCCAGCAGCGTAGGCGTGGGGACAGTTAGCACAGATACGCAGTATTTT	CASSVGVGTVSTDTQYF
few	-	TRBJ2-1	TRBV18	TGTGCCAGCTCACCACCCCCTCCGGGTTCCTACAATGAGCAGTTCTTC	CASSPPPPGSYNEQFF
-	TRBD2	TRBJ2-5	TRBV7-9	TGTGCGGCCGGACTAGCGGGCCAAGAGACCCAGTACTTC	CAAGLAGQETQYF
-	-	TRBJ2-1	TRBV9	TGTGCCAGCACGGCCGTCCCCTCCTACAATGAGCAGTTCTTC	CASTAVPSYNEQFF
few	-	TRBJ1-5	TRBV30	TGTGCCTGGAGTGTATTGGGGTATAGAGATCAGCCCCAGCATTTT	CAWSVLGYRDQPQHF
few	TRBD2	TRBJ2-1	TRBV6-5	TGTGCCAGCAGTTTGGGACTAGCGGGAGAGGATGAGCAGTTCTTC	CASSLGLAGEDEQFF
few	TRBD1	TRBJ2-6	TRBV2	TGTGCCAGCGCGCCACGAAGGACAGGGAGAGGGTTGGGGGCCAACGTCCTGACTTTC	CASAPRRTGRGLGANVLTF
few	-	TRBJ1-2	TRBV29-1	TGCAGCGTCCCTACTACGGGGGAGAACTTCGGCTACACCTTC	CSVPTTGENFGYTF
few	TRBD1	TRBJ2-7	TRBV7-2	TGTGCCAGCAGCTGGGGAAGGGGACAGGGACCTATCGAGCAGTACTTC	CASSWGRGQGPIEQYF
few	-	TRBJ1-1	TRBV29-1	TGCAGCGCCTGTCCCGACATGCGGGGGAACACTGAAGCTTTCTTT	CSACPDMRGNTEAFF
few	TRBD1	TRBJ1-5	TRBV28	TGTGCCAGCAGTACGGGGACAGGTTATCAGCCCCAGCATTTT	CASSTGTGYQPQHF
few	-	TRBJ1-1	TRBV5-1	TGCGCCAGCAGCTTTGACTGGTCGAACACTGAAGCTTTCTTT	CASSFDWSNTEAFF
few	-	TRBJ1-2	TRBV28	TGTGCCAGCAGTCTATCTAACTATGGCTACACCTTC	CASSLSNYGYTF
-	TRBD1	TRBJ2-3	TRBV5-1	TGCGCCAGCAACCTGGGACAGATCACAGATACGCAGTATTTT	CASNLGQITDTQYF
few	TRBD1	TRBJ2-5	TRBV29-1	TGCAGCGCCGGGACAGGGAATCAAGAGACCCAGTACTTC	CSAGTGNQETQYF
-	TRBD2	TRBJ2-1	TRBV9	TGTGCCAGCAGCGTTTCCAGGACTAGCTTGAATGAGCAGTTCTTC	CASSVSRTSLNEQFF
few	-	TRBJ2-3	TRBV4-3	TGCGCCAGCAGCCAAGACTGGGGGACAGATACGCAGTATTTT	CASSQDWGTDTQYF
many	-	TRBJ2-7	TRBV29-1	TGCAGCGTTGGGAGGCGGCATTCCTACGAGCAGTACTTC	CSVGRRHSYEQYF
few	-	TRBJ2-3	TRBV7-2	TGTGCCAGCAGCCCACCGGGGAGGCAAGATACGCAGTATTTT	CASSPPGRQDTQYF
few	-	TRBJ2-4	TRBV27	TGTGCCAGCAGTTTATCACGACAGTTAGCCAAAAACATTCAGTACTTC	CASSLSRQLAKNIQYF
few	-	TRBJ1-6	TRBV7-9	TGTGCCAGTTCCTCCGGGACCCATAATTCACCCCTCCACTTT	CASSSGTHNSPLHF
-	-	TRBJ2-5	TRBV18	TGTGCCAGCTCACCACCGGGGCTAGGTGGCGAGACCCAGTACTTC	CASSPPGLGGETQYF
few	TRBD2	TRBJ2-5	TRBV7-8	TGTGCCAGCAGCTTAATCGCGGGGGGGACCCAAGAGACCCAGTACTTC	CASSLIAGGTQETQYF
-	TRBD2	TRBJ2-5	TRBV30	TGTGCCTGGAATATCCATAGCGGGAAGAGGGGCTTAGAGACCCAGTACTTC	CAWNIHSGKRGLETQYF
-	TRBD1	TRBJ1-2	TRBV5-6	TGTGCCAGCAGCAGAAGACAGGGGGGTTTCTACACCTTC	CASSRRQGGFYTF
-	-	TRBJ2-2	TRBV7-3	TGTGCCAGCAGCTCAACCAACACCGGGGAGCTGTTTTTT	CASSSTNTGELFF
-	-	TRBJ1-6	TRBV28	TGTGCCAGCAGTTTTCGACCGGGGAGGAATTCACCCCTCCACTTT	CASSFRPGRNSPLHF
-	-	TRBJ1-3	TRBV7-9	TGTGCCAGCACCCGGTCTGGAAACACCATATATTTT	CASTRSGNTIYF
-	-	TRBJ2-1	TRBV7-9	TGTGCCAGCAGCCAAGGACTTGTCGGCTCCTACAATGAGCAGTTCTTC	CASSQGLVGSYNEQFF
-	-	TRBJ2-1	TRBV10-3	TGTGCCGCAGGGGTTTACAATGAGCAGTTCTTC	CAAGVYNEQFF
-	TRBD2	TRBJ2-5	TRBV7-8	TGTGCCAGCAGCCCCGTAGCGGGGGTGGAAGAGACCCAGTACTTC	CASSPVAGVEETQYF
-	-	TRBJ2-1	TRBV7-2	TGTGCCAGCAGCTTAGAGTCCGGGGGAGGAATGCAGTTCTTC	CASSLESGGGMQFF
-	-	TRBJ2-5	TRBV25-1	TGTGCCAGCAGTGCTTTTGCGACTGGAGAGACCCAGTACTTC	CASSAFATGETQYF
-	-	TRBJ2-2	TRBV18	TGTGCCAGCTCACGGACAGAGGGCACCGGGGAGCTGTTTTTT	CASSRTEGTGELFF
few	-	TRBJ1-4	TRBV7-2	TGTGCCAGCAGCTTAGGGCCGTCAGGCGGTGAAAAACTGTTTTTT	CASSLGPSGGEKLFF
-	TRBD1	TRBJ1-4	TRBV10-3	TGTGCCATCAGCGACAGGGGTGGTGAAAAACTGTTTTTT	CAISDRGGEKLFF
-	-	TRBJ1-4	TRBV30	TGTGCCTGGAGTGTAGGTAGCGGGGAAAAACTGTTTTTT	CAWSVGSGEKLFF
once	TRBD2	TRBJ2-7	TRBV18	TGTGCCAGCTCACCAACTAGCGGGAGGATCCACGAGCAGTACTTC	CASSPTSGRIHEQYF
-	-	TRBJ2-1	TRBV25-1	TGTGCCAGCAGTCCTCCGAGGACAGCAAATGAGCAGTTCTTC	CASSPPRTANEQFF
-	-	TRBJ2-7	TRBV7-8	TGTGCCAGCAGCTTCAGCCGCGGTAGCTACGAGCAGTACTTC	CASSFSRGSYEQYF
-	-	TRBJ1-6	TRBV7-9	TGTGCCATCTCGCGGCAGGGGAAAAGGAATTCACCCCTCCACTTT	CAISRQGKRNSPLHF
-	-	TRBJ2-5	TRBV20-1	TGCAGTGCCTCCTCAGAGACCCAGTACTTC	CSASSETQYF
few	-	TRBJ2-2	TRBV4-2	TGTGCCAGCAGCCAGGCTCTAGCGAACACCGGGGAGCTGTTTTTT	CASSQALANTGELFF
few	TRBD2	TRBJ2-7	TRBV23-1	TGCGCCAGTTTTAGCGGGAGCTACGAGCAGTACTTC	CASFSGSYEQYF
-	-	TRBJ2-5	TRBV15	TGTGCCACCAGCAGAGAGGGGGCACTAGAGACCCAGTACTTC	CATSREGALETQYF
-	-	TRBJ2-5	TRBV6-5	TGTGCCAGCAGTTACTCGATATTGCAAGAGACCCAGTACTTC	CASSYSILQETQYF
-	-	TRBJ2-3	TRBV11-2	TGTGCCAGCAGCTTATGGTCGTGGGATACGCAGTATTTT	CASSLWSWDTQYF
-	-	TRBJ2-7	TRBV20-1	TGCAGTGCTAGAAAGGGGTACGAGCAGTACTTC	CSARKGYEQYF
-	TRBD1	TRBJ1-1	TRBV2	TGTGCCAGCAGCGATCAGGGGGGGAACACTGAAGCTTTCTTT	CASSDQGGNTEAFF
few	-	TRBJ2-1	TRBV27	TGTGCCAGCAGTCCGCACAGGGACGCCTACAATGAGCAGTTCTTC	CASSPHRDAYNEQFF
-	-	TRBJ1-1	TRBV4-1	TGCGCCAGCAGCCAAGCAGGCTTGAACACTGAAGCTTTCTTT	CASSQAGLNTEAFF
-	-	TRBJ1-1	TRBV6-5	TGTGCCAGCAGAGGGTCGAGGGGTTGGAACACTGAAGCTTTCTTT	CASRGSRGWNTEAFF